This T cell receptor beta chain was identified during a study of T cell responses to AZD1222 COVID-19 vaccine. Study in general: Second-dose intervals near 4 or 12 weeks were combined.

The data were produced by immunoSEQ multiplex PCR, yet TCRdb's version contains in-frame clones alone and is incomplete. The sample gives roughly 160,000 clones, roughly nine tenths of which show up once; 6.9% is in the top ten. Overall study results and limits: Dominant CD4 TCR responses targeted spike regions 160-218 and 743-854. Repertoire sampling happened only post peak T cell response. Possibly, clonal diversity was underestimated; donors were largely white British and included more females.

Note on this clone: The antigen is undetermined.

Sequenced material: peripheral blood, taken on day 0 of AZD1222 vaccination. The receptor was isolated from an adult in good health.

The CDR3 region has the DNA TGTGCCAGCAGTGTCAACGGTGCCTCAAGGACGGGGGAGGGCTACACCTTC. Its protein is CASSVNGASRTGEGYTF. V gene TRBV2 combines with J gene TRBJ1-2; TRBD1 might be the D (5 bases). The germline V gene encodes CDR1 SNHLY and CDR2 FYNNEI. V shed 4 bases and J shed 8 bases, with 26 bases lying between them. The length of the CDR3 is 17 residues.